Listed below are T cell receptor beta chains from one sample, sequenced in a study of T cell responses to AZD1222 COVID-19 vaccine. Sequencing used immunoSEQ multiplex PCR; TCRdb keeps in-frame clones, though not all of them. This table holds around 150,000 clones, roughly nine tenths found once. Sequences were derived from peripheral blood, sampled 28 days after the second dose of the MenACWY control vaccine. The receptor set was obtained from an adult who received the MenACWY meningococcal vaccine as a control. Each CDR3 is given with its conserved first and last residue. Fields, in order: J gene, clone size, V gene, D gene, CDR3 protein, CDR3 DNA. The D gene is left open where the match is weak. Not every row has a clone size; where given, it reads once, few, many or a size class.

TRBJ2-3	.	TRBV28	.	CASRREQGSDTQYF	TGTGCCAGCAGGAGGGAACAGGGTTCAGATACGCAGTATTTT
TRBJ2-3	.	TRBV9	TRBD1	CASSVPTGANTQYF	TGTGCCAGCAGCGTACCCACAGGGGCGAATACGCAGTATTTT
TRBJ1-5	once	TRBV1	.	CTSSQELGPDSNQPQHF	TGCACCAGCAGCCAAGAGTTGGGGCCAGATAGCAATCAGCCCCAGCATTTT
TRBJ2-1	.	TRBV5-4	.	CASSLVAGQTYNEQFF	TGTGCCAGCAGCTTGGTGGCGGGCCAAACCTACAATGAGCAGTTCTTC
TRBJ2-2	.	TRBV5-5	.	CASSQPAGELFF	TGTGCCAGCAGCCAACCTGCCGGGGAGCTGTTTTTT
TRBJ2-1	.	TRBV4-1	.	CASSQDEGKTYNEQFF	TGCGCCAGCAGCCAAGATGAGGGGAAAACCTACAATGAGCAGTTCTTC
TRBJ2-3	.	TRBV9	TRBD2	CASSTGTSGSTDTQYF	TGTGCCAGCAGCACTGGGACTAGCGGGAGCACAGATACGCAGTATTTT
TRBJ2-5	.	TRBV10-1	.	CASSDPHQETQYF	TGCGCCAGCAGTGATCCACACCAAGAGACCCAGTACTTC
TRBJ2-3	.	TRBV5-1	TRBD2	CASSTPPGLAGVGTTDTQYF	TGCGCCAGCAGCACCCCTCCGGGACTAGCGGGAGTAGGGACCACAGATACGCAGTATTTT
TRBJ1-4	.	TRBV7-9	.	CASSSDSLREKLFF	TGTGCCAGCAGCTCGGACAGTCTACGGGAAAAACTGTTTTTT
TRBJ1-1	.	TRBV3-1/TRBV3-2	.	CASSQLGPSAEAFF	TGTGCCAGCAGCCAGTTAGGCCCAAGCGCTGAAGCTTTCTTT
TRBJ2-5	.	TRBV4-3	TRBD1	CASSKRSGTGSGETQYF	TGCGCCAGCAGCAAACGCTCCGGGACAGGCTCTGGAGAGACCCAGTACTTC
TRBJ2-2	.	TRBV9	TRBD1	CASNLGQANTGELFF	TGTGCCAGCAACCTGGGACAGGCGAACACCGGGGAGCTGTTTTTT
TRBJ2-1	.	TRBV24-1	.	CATSDVSADEQFF	TGTGCCACCAGTGATGTTTCGGCCGATGAGCAGTTCTTC
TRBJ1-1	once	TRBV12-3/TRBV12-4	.	CASRKVVSVEAFF	TGTGCCAGCCGTAAGGTGGTGTCAGTTGAAGCTTTCTTT
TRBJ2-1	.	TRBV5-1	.	CASSSRNNEQFF	TGCGCCAGCAGCTCTCGGAACAATGAGCAGTTCTTC
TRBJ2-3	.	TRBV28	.	CASNKGLSTDTQYF	TGTGCCAGCAACAAGGGGCTAAGCACAGATACGCAGTATTTT
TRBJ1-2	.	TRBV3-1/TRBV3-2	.	CASSSLLNGYTF	TGTGCCAGCAGTTCGTTGCTAAATGGCTACACCTTC
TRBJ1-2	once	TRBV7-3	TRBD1	CASSLRGQGLDYGYTF	TGTGCCAGCAGCTTAAGAGGACAGGGGTTGGACTATGGCTACACCTTC
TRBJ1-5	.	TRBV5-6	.	CASRAQSGQPQHF	TGTGCCAGCAGGGCCCAAAGCGGTCAGCCCCAGCATTTT
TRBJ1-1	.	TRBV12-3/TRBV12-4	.	CASTRRVEGEAFF	TGTGCCAGCACTAGGAGGGTTGAAGGTGAAGCTTTCTTT
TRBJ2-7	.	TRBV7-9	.	CASSPQSYEQYF	TGTGCCAGCAGCCCGCAAAGCTACGAGCAGTACTTC
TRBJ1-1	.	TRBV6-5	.	CASRSGTIAFF	TGTGCCAGCAGGTCAGGGACGATAGCTTTCTTT
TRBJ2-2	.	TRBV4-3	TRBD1	CASSQYGTGRDTGELFF	TGCGCCAGCAGCCAATACGGGACAGGGCGTGATACCGGGGAGCTGTTTTTT
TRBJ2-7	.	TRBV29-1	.	CSVAGPWGRETAEQYF	TGCAGCGTTGCTGGGCCGTGGGGGCGGGAGACGGCCGAGCAGTACTTC
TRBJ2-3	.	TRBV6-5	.	CASRVPGGSTDTQYF	TGTGCCAGCAGAGTCCCAGGTGGGAGCACAGATACGCAGTATTTT
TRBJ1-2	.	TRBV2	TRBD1	CASGRDRENRGYTF	TGTGCCAGCGGCAGGGACAGGGAGAATCGTGGCTACACCTTC
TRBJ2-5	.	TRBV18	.	CASSLTGTGQETQYF	TGTGCCAGCTCATTGACCGGGACCGGCCAAGAGACCCAGTACTTC
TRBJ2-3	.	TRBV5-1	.	CASRGTRSTDTQYF	TGCGCCAGCAGGGGTACCCGTAGCACAGATACGCAGTATTTT